These 4 T cell receptor beta chains were all obtained from the same sample, sequenced in a study of T cell responses to AZD1222 COVID-19 vaccine. Generated by immunoSEQ multiplex PCR, the TCRdb table keeps only in-frame clones and is missing some. The table has approximately 180,000 clones, around 90% seen once; the top ten hold 1.5% to 2%. The specimen comprised peripheral blood, sampled on day 0 of AZD1222 vaccination. These receptors came from an adult in good health.

This clone was observed once. This rearrangement joins TRBV30 to TRBJ1-5; D remains unclear. The CDR3 totals 14 residues. The V end was cut by 0 bases, the J end by 2 bases, with 8 bases between. The germline CDR1 and CDR2 sequences are GTSNPN and SVGIG (reference sequence). CDR3 loop: CAWSVSGGNQPQHF. In DNA, the CDR3 is TGTGCCTGGAGTGTCAGCGGGGGCAATCAGCCCCAGCATTTT. Full variable domain (outside the CDR3, taken from reference TRBV30 and TRBJ1-5): SQTIHQWPATLVQPVGSPLSLECTVEGTSNPNLYWYRQAAGRGLQLLFYSVGIGQISSEVPQNLSASRPQDRQFILSSKKLLLSDSGFYLCAWSVSGGNQPQHFGDGTRLSIL.

CDR3 residues: CASSLQGGLNQPQHF. The CDR3 region has the DNA TGTGCCAGCAGTCTTCAAGGGGGTTTGAATCAGCCCCAGCATTTT. The J gene is TRBJ1-5, the V gene TRBV6-5, with D perhaps matching TRBD1 (6 bases). The CDR3 consists of 15 residues. Trimming removed 5 bases from V and 4 bases from J, with 15 bases in between. The germline V gene encodes CDR1 MNHEY and CDR2 SVGAGI.

This chain uses TRBV3-1 (or the pseudogene TRBV3-2) with TRBJ1-1; D gene ambiguous. This CDR3 is 13 amino acids long. V was trimmed by 10 bases and J by 2 bases, leaving 14 bases between them. Germline V lookup: CDR1 LGHDT, CDR2 YNNKEL (reference sequence). CDR3 nucleotides: TGTGCCACCTCTTCCCCACTAAACACTGAAGCTTTCTTT. Its translation is CATSSPLNTEAFF.

The chain joins TRBV18 to TRBJ1-3; no definite D call. The V gene's germline CDR1 is KGHSH and CDR2 LQKENI. The CDR3 sequence is 15 residues long. The V gene lost 3 bases and the J gene lost 4 bases, with 13 bases spanning the gap. This CDR3 is CASSPDRTWGNTIYF. The CDR3 DNA sequence: TGTGCCAGCTCACCGGACCGAACCTGGGGAAACACCATATATTTT.